This is a list of T cell receptor beta chains from one sample in a study of CD8+CD57+ T cells in acquired aplastic anemia. TCRdb analysed the reads with MiXCR anew, one entry per CDR3 protein. The table shows about 160,000 distinct CDR3 sequences, with 40% to 60% occurring only once. The sample consisted of sorted CD4+, CD8+, or CD8+CD57+ T cells (not recorded which) from PBMCs. All receptors come from a human donor with aplastic anemia. Both conserved end residues are part of each CDR3. A D gene is named only where the DNA matches it firmly. Clone size is stated in some rows and not others, as once, few, many or a class when expanded.

v_gene	d_gene	abundance	j_gene	CDR3nt	CDR3aa
TRBV7-9	TRBD1	many	TRBJ2-7	TGTGCCAGCAGCCCCTCCGGGACAGGGACCTACGAGCAGTACTTC	CASSPSGTGTYEQYF
TRBV19	TRBD1	NA	TRBJ2-7	TGTGCCACTACGCCGGGACAGGGCACCTACGAGCAGTACTTC	CATTPGQGTYEQYF
TRBV4-3	TRBD1	NA	TRBJ1-4	TGCGCCAGCAGCCAAGCTCTATTGCGGACAGGGTGGGGTGAAAAACTGTTTTTT	CASSQALLRTGWGEKLFF
TRBV7-8	NA	many	TRBJ1-5	TGTGCCAGCAGCGATTACGCTAATCAGCCCCAGCATTTT	CASSDYANQPQHF
TRBV11-1	NA	many	TRBJ1-4	TGTGCCAGCAACAGTAACCGGGGCTTACCCTTCGGGGGGAAACTGTTTTTT	CASNSNRGLPFGGKLFF
TRBV11-2	NA	NA	TRBJ2-1	TGTGCCAGCAGCGCCGGCGCCCCCTACAATGAGCAGTTCTTC	CASSAGAPYNEQFF
TRBV3-1	NA	many	TRBJ2-2	TGTGCCAGCAGCCATTTTCGTACCGGGGAGCTGTTTTTT	CASSHFRTGELFF
TRBV12-3/TRBV12-4	TRBD1	NA	TRBJ1-3	TGTGCCAGCAGACCTACCGGGACAGGGGGCTCGAAGGATTTT	CASRPTGTGGSKDF
TRBV20-1	TRBD1	many	TRBJ2-7	TGCAGTGCTCATGACAGGGTAGCCTACGAGCAGTACTTC	CSAHDRVAYEQYF
TRBV7-6	TRBD2	NA	TRBJ2-5	TGTGCCAGCAGCTTAGCAACTAGCGGGCGAGGGGAGACCCAGTACTTC	CASSLATSGRGETQYF
TRBV20-1	TRBD2	NA	TRBJ2-1	TGCAGTGCCAGAGATCCTAGCGGGAGACACAATGAGCAGTTCTTC	CSARDPSGRHNEQFF
TRBV7-2	TRBD1	NA	TRBJ1-1	TGCGCCAGCAGCTTTAGGGACAGTGAAGCTTTCTTT	CASSFRDSEAFF
TRBV10-2	NA	NA	TRBJ1-1	TGCGCCAGCGGGGGACGGGGCGGGACTGAAGCTTTCTTT	CASGGRGGTEAFF
TRBV9	NA	NA	TRBJ2-1	TGTGCCAGCAGCCCAACGACAGTGCGTGTTGAGCAGTTCTTC	CASSPTTVRVEQFF
TRBV19	NA	NA	TRBJ1-4	TGTGCCAGTAGTGATCGCCGCTTGGGGGATGAAAAACTGTTTTTT	CASSDRRLGDEKLFF
TRBV11-2	TRBD2	NA	TRBJ2-1	TGTGCCAGCAGCTTAGGGTATAGCGGGGCCTCCTACAATGAGCAGTTCTTC	CASSLGYSGASYNEQFF
TRBV10-3	TRBD2	many	TRBJ2-1	TGTGCCATCAGTGACCTAGCGGGAGGGCCCCGGAATGAGCAGTTCTTC	CAISDLAGGPRNEQFF